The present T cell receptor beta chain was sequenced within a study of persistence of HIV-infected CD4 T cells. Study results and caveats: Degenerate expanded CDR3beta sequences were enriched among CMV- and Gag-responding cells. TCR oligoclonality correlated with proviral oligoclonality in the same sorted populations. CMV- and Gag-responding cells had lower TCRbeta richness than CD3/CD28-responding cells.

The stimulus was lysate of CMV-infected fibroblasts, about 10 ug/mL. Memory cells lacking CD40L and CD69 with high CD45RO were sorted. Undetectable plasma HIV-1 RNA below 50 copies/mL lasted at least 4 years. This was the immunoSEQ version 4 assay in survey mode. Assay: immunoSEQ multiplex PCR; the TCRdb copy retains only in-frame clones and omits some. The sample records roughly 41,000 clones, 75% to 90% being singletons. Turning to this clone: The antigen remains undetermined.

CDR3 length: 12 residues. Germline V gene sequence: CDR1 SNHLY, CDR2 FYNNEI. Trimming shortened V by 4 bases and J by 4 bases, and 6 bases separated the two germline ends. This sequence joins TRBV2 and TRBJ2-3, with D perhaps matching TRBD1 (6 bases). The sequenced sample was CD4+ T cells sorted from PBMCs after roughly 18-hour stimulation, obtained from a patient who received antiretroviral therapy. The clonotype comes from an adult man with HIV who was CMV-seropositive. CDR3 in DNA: TGTGCCAGCAGTGGACAGGCAGATACGCAGTATTTT. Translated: CASSGQADTQYF.